This entry features one T cell receptor beta chain sequence. The sample comes from a study of control samples from healthy donors and cancer patients. Generated by immunoSEQ multiplex PCR, the TCRdb table keeps only in-frame clones and is missing some. The sample includes 50,000 or so clones, roughly 93% of them seen just once. The ends were cut back, 3 bases at V and 2 bases at J, with 11 bases in the middle. The CDR3 has 14 residues. Germline V gene data show CDR1 as SNHLY and CDR2 as FYNNEI. Specimen: PBMCs. This clonotype originated in a woman aged 45-65 years with head and neck cancer. This chain connects TRBV2 to TRBJ2-7; D call uncertain. The CDR3 DNA sequence: TGTGCCAGCAGTGAGAGCCCAAGCCCCTACGAGCAGTACTTC. This codes for CASSESPSPYEQYF. Full variable domain (rest looked up from reference TRBV2 and TRBJ2-7): EPEVTQTPSHQVTQMGQEVILRCVPISNHLYFYWYRQILGQKVEFLVSFYNNEISEKSEIFDDQFSVERPDGSNFTLKIRSTKLEDSAMYFCASSESPSPYEQYFGPGTRLTVT.